This entry is about one T cell receptor (beta chain). This entry is derived from a study of blood T cell repertoires in COVID-19. The data were produced by immunoSEQ multiplex PCR, yet TCRdb's version contains in-frame clones alone and is incomplete. The sample carries 210,000 or so clones, 81% recorded once. Specimen: PBMCs or T cells enriched from blood (not recorded which). The TCR was taken from a woman between 50 and 59 years old with acute COVID-19.

This CDR3 is CASSGLAGTGELFF. In DNA form, the CDR3 reads TGTGCCAGCTCGGGACTAGCGGGGACCGGGGAGCTGTTTTTT. This chain connects TRBV19 to TRBJ2-2; TRBD2 matches 13 bases. J gave up 5 bases and V 9 bases, and 3 bases lay outside the gene matches. Germline lookup yields CDR1 LNHDA and CDR2 SQIVND (reference sequence). The CDR3 consists of 14 residues.